This T cell receptor (beta chain) was captured by sequencing in a study of identical twins. The germline CDR1 and CDR2 sequences are DFQATT and SNEGSKA (reference sequence). The CDR3 contains 14 residues. This clonotype showed up many times. One entry per CDR3 protein, called by TCRdb with MiXCR from the 5' RACE reads. This table holds about 340,000 distinct CDR3 sequences, about 12% found once. These records were also assigned to another study, of yellow fever vaccine responses in identical twins.

The chain carries TRBV20-1 and TRBJ2-7, with 7 bases that match TRBD1. This receptor was obtained from a woman under 30 in good health. The sequencing input was CD8+ T cells sorted from blood. The CDR3 DNA reads TGCAGGACAAAAGCCAGGGACAGCTCCTACGAGCAGTACGTC. It yields the protein CRTKARDSSYEQYV.